Each of the 10 T cell receptor beta chains below was sequenced from the same sample in a study of T-cell memory formation after mild COVID-19. TCRdb used MiXCR to reprocess the 5' RACE reads, holding one entry per CDR3 protein. This table has about 400,000 distinct CDR3 sequences, approximately 14% appearing once. Source material: PBMCs or a T cell subset sorted from them (not recorded which). These receptors were collected from a man aged 18 to 29 who had mild COVID-19 (a few samples of this study predate the infection). Cell type and time point are not known.

V is TRBV6-5 and J is TRBJ2-3; TRBD2 matches at 7 bases. There are 15 residues in the CDR3. Germline CDR1 reads MNHEY; CDR2 reads SVGAGI. V dropped 0 bases and J dropped 4; count of bases not matched to a gene: 4. CDR3 region: CASSYSIAGADTQYF. CDR3 nucleotides: TGTGCCAGCAGTTACTCGATAGCGGGTGCAGATACGCAGTATTTT.

This clonotype has more than one count but fewer than ten. The rearrangement joins TRBV12-3 or TRBV12-4 to TRBJ2-5; 9 positions agree with TRBD2. Trimming cost V 5 bases and J 1 base; bases outside gene matches: 11. CDR3 size: 17 residues. The CDR3 sequence is CASSPYLAGEIQETQYF. In DNA form, the CDR3 reads TGTGCCAGCAGTCCGTACTTAGCGGGGGAGATCCAAGAGACCCAGTACTTC.

The rearrangement joins TRBV7-6 to TRBJ2-6; the D gene is possibly TRBD2 (5 bases). This CDR3 has 17 residues. V shed 5 bases and J shed 1 base, with 15 bases lying between them. Looked up from germline, CDR1 is SGHVS and CDR2 is FNYEAQ. CDR3 sequence (DNA): TGTGCCAGCAGCCCCGGACGTCGGGAATCTGGGGCCAACGTCCTGACTTTC. It translates to CASSPGRRESGANVLTF.

This clonotype was seen a few times. In DNA form, the CDR3 reads TGTGCCAGCAGCTTCAAGAGGGAGGCCTACAATGAGCAGTTCTTC. As protein: CASSFKREAYNEQFF. The chain links TRBV11-1 to TRBJ2-1; weak D call: TRBD2 (6 bases). The germline CDR1 and CDR2 sequences are SGHAT and FQDESV (reference sequence). The CDR3 covers 15 residues. V was clipped by 3 bases and J by 2 bases, with 11 bases between them.

At least ten counts were recorded for this clonotype. The chain has TRBV4-3 and TRBJ1-3, with TRBD1 as a possible D gene (5 bases). Germline assignment: CDR1 LGHNA and CDR2 YSLEER. CDR3 length equals 16 residues. V lost 0 bases and J 4 bases, leaving 13 bases between the germline ends. CDR3 residues: CASSQDTGGRGNTIYF. The CDR3 DNA is TGCGCCAGCAGCCAAGATACGGGGGGTAGGGGAAACACCATATATTTT.

V and J are TRBV5-5 and TRBJ1-1, with D possibly TRBD1 on 6 matching bases. This CDR3 is built from 14 residues. The germline gives CDR1 SGHKS, CDR2 YYEKEE (reference sequence). Trimming stripped 4 bases from V and 5 bases from J, with 15 bases between. CDR3 loop: CASSLVPGVTEAFF. The CDR3 DNA reads as TGTGCCAGCAGCCTTGTCCCAGGGGTTACTGAAGCTTTCTTT.

This chain links TRBV4-2 with TRBJ2-3; D might be TRBD2 (7 bases). The CDR3 loop spans 17 amino acids. Trimming stripped 1 base from V and 0 bases from J, with 14 bases between. Per the germline V gene, CDR1 is LGHNA and CDR2 is YNFKEQ. The CDR3 coding sequence is TGTGCCAGCAGCCAAGTGTCGGGGGGCCTCAGCACAGATACGCAGTATTTT. Translating it yields CASSQVSGGLSTDTQYF.

This sequence joins TRBV7-9 and TRBJ2-7; D not certain. Germline V CDR1 and CDR2: SEHNR, FQNEAQ (reference sequence). V dropped 5 bases and J dropped 0 bases, with 11 bases sitting between them. The CDR3 spans 14 residues. CDR3 nucleotides: TGTGCCAGCAGCGCCTTGGTAACCTCCTACGAGCAGTACGTC. Encoded protein: CASSALVTSYEQYV.

This clonotype was seen repeatedly, ten times or more. V gene TRBV30 combines with J gene TRBJ1-1; no clear D gene. This CDR3 is 12 amino acids long. Between the trimmed V and J ends, which lost 5 bases and 5 bases, there was a span of 12 bases. Germline V CDR1 and CDR2: GTSNPN, SVGIG (reference sequence). The DNA for the CDR3 is TGTGCCTGGGATGAGGGTCGGACTGAAGCTTTCTTT. Protein: CAWDEGRTEAFF.

This chain uses TRBV12-3 or TRBV12-4 with TRBJ1-1, with D tentatively TRBD1 (6 bases). The CDR3 extends over 13 amino acids. V was pared by 5 bases and J by 3 bases, with 10 bases between. CDR3 residues: CASSLGQHTEAFF. The CDR3 nucleotides are TGTGCCAGCAGTCTAGGACAGCACACTGAAGCTTTCTTT.